Shown below are 12 T cell receptor beta chains from a single sample sequenced in a study of T cell responses to AZD1222 COVID-19 vaccine. Measured with immunoSEQ multiplex PCR; TCRdb has only the in-frame clones, and not every one. Of over 150,000 clones in the sample, around 90% are singletons; the top ten hold over 1.5%. The source was peripheral blood, collected on day 0 of AZD1222 vaccination. The receptor set was obtained from an adult in good health.

The chain recombines TRBV30 with TRBJ2-7; 8 positions agree with TRBD2. Germline V gene sequence: CDR1 GTSNPN, CDR2 SVGIG (reference sequence). The CDR3 runs to 16 residues. Trimming cost V 0 bases and J 2 bases; bases outside gene matches: 9. The CDR3 spells CAWSVRGSGRTYEQYF. The CDR3 region has the DNA TGTGCCTGGAGTGTACGGGGGAGCGGGAGAACCTACGAGCAGTACTTC. The entire variable domain, with the rest obtained from reference TRBV30 and TRBJ2-7, is as follows: SQTIHQWPATLVQPVGSPLSLECTVEGTSNPNLYWYRQAAGRGLQLLFYSVGIGQISSEVPQNLSASRPQDRQFILSSKKLLLSDSGFYLCAWSVRGSGRTYEQYFGPGTRLTVT.

V is TRBV29-1 and J is TRBJ2-7; 9 nucleotides match TRBD1. In germline, CDR1 is SQVTM, CDR2 ANQGSEA. J was trimmed by 2 bases and V by 8 bases; bases with no gene match: 7. The CDR3 contains 13 residues. The CDR3 nucleotides are TGCAGCATCCGGACAGGGGAAGCCTACGAGCAGTACTTC. This gives the protein CSIRTGEAYEQYF.

This sequence joins TRBV2 and TRBJ1-4, with D tentatively TRBD1 (5 bases). Germline loops: CDR1 SNHLY, CDR2 FYNNEI. The V end was cut by 3 bases, the J end by 3 bases, with 11 bases between. This CDR3 comprises 15 residues. CDR3 loop: CASSDRGLANEKLFF. CDR3 nucleotide sequence: TGTGCCAGCAGTGATAGGGGACTTGCTAATGAAAAACTGTTTTTT.

The chain combines TRBV13 with TRBJ2-7; D is ambiguous. The CDR3 runs to 12 residues. V shed 2 bases and J shed 3 bases, with 5 bases lying between them. The germline V gene encodes CDR1 PRHDT and CDR2 FYEKMQ (reference sequence). The CDR3 sequence is CASSLTGYEQYF. The DNA for the CDR3 is TGTGCCAGCAGCTTAACGGGCTACGAGCAGTACTTC.

The chain recombines TRBV7-2 with TRBJ2-3; D might be TRBD2 (6 bases). The germline V gene encodes CDR1 SGHTA and CDR2 FQGNSA. V lost 6 bases and J lost 2, with 15 bases in between. This CDR3 has 15 residues. The chain's CDR3 is CASSEGGLYTDTQYF. In nucleotides, the CDR3 is TGTGCCAGCAGTGAAGGAGGACTATACACAGATACGCAGTATTTT.

This chain uses TRBV7-9 with TRBJ1-1, with D possibly matching TRBD1 (6 bases). Trimming stripped 1 base from V and 0 bases from J, with 12 bases between. This CDR3 has 16 amino acids. Germline lookup yields CDR1 SEHNR and CDR2 FQNEAQ (reference sequence). The CDR3 loop is CASSLGGRGLNTEAFF. In nucleotides, the CDR3 is TGTGCCAGCAGCTTAGGGGGCAGGGGCTTGAACACTGAAGCTTTCTTT.

The sample holds a few counts of this clone. The gene calls are TRBV5-4 and TRBJ1-2, with D tentatively TRBD1 (5 bases). Trimming left V 0 bases short and J 10 bases short, with 10 bases between. In germline, CDR1 is SGHNT, CDR2 YYREEE (reference sequence). The CDR3 runs 12 residues. The CDR3 here is CASSLVDNTYTF. DNA of the CDR3: TGTGCCAGCAGCTTGGTGGACAATACCTACACCTTC.

This clone came up many times. The CDR3 here is CASSQETSGGHEQFF. CDR3 DNA sequence: TGTGCCAGCAGCCAAGAGACTAGCGGGGGGCATGAGCAGTTCTTC. The V and J genes are TRBV4-2 and TRBJ2-1; the match to TRBD2 covers 13 bases. CDR3 size: 15 residues. With 0 bases clipped from V and 8 bases from J, the junction kept 1 base outside the gene matches. Germline CDR1 and CDR2: LGHNA and YNFKEQ.

V is TRBV2 and J is TRBJ1-1; D perhaps matches TRBD1 (6 bases). Trimming left V 6 bases short and J 0 bases short, with 14 bases between. Germline CDR1 and CDR2: SNHLY and FYNNEI. This CDR3 region has 15 residues. This CDR3 reads CASRAAGQLNTEAFF. For the CDR3, the DNA is TGTGCCAGCAGGGCCGCCGGACAGCTGAACACTGAAGCTTTCTTT. Full variable domain (missing parts from reference TRBV2 and TRBJ1-1): EPEVTQTPSHQVTQMGQEVILRCVPISNHLYFYWYRQILGQKVEFLVSFYNNEISEKSEIFDDQFSVERPDGSNFTLKIRSTKLEDSAMYFCASRAAGQLNTEAFFGQGTRLTVV.

V gene TRBV9 combines with J gene TRBJ1-5, with D perhaps TRBD1 (5 bases). The CDR3 covers 15 residues. Germline-derived CDR1 and CDR2 are SGDLS and YYNGEE. Trimming stripped 0 bases from V and 5 bases from J, with 12 bases between. CDR3 DNA sequence: TGTGCCAGCAGCGTAGGGGGGTTCGGGGATCAGCCCCAGCATTTT. Its translation: CASSVGGFGDQPQHF.

Turning to this clone: Other DNA sequences in this specimen translate into the identical CDR3. The rearrangement links TRBV18 to TRBJ2-4; D is uncertain. This CDR3 is 13 amino acids long. V was trimmed by 2 bases and J by 1 base, leaving 3 bases between them. Germline CDR1 KGHSH, CDR2 LQKENI. The CDR3 bases are TGTGCCAGCTCACCAGGGGCCAAAAACATTCAGTACTTC. This encodes CASSPGAKNIQYF.

V is TRBV21-1 and J is TRBJ1-6. TRBV21-1 counts as a pseudogene. The CDR3 is made up of 18 amino acids. The CDR3 sequence: CASSKEACRKPYNSPLHF. For the CDR3, the DNA is TGTGCCAGCAGCAAAGAGGCGTGCCGGAAGCCCTATAATTCACCCCTCCACTTT.